These 13 T cell receptor beta chains originate from one sample sequenced in a study of blood T cell repertoires in COVID-19. Clones were read by immunoSEQ multiplex PCR, and TCRdb kept only the in-frame ones, dropping some. The table shows about 68,000 clones, with approximately 88% occurring only once. The sequenced sample consisted of peripheral blood. The receptors shown here come from a human donor in a cohort sampled during active COVID-19.

This clone appeared once. The rearrangement links TRBV28 to TRBJ2-4; 7 bases are shared with TRBD1. CDR3 size: 16 residues. Germline CDR1 and CDR2: MDHEN and SYDVKM. V was clipped by 3 bases and J by 0 bases; unmatched bases: 5. Here the CDR3 DNA reads TGTGCCAGCAGTTTCCAACAGGGGATAGCCAAAAACATTCAGTACTTC. Its protein product is CASSFQQGIAKNIQYF.

By its share, this clone is medium-sized. The chain carries TRBV19 and TRBJ1-5; D perhaps matches TRBD1 (5 bases). The CDR3 extends over 15 amino acids. Looked up from germline, CDR1 is LNHDA and CDR2 is SQIVND (reference sequence). V shed 1 base and J shed 1 base, with 8 bases lying between them. The CDR3 region is CASSIGGGSNQPQHF. CDR3 coding DNA: TGTGCCAGTAGTATAGGGGGGGGAAGCAATCAGCCCCAGCATTTT.

The V call is TRBV9, the J call TRBJ1-6; no clear D. The CDR3 spans 14 residues. The V end lost 2 bases, the J end lost 8 bases, and 11 bases lay between the germline ends. CDR1 is SGDLS and CDR2 is YYNGEE in the germline V gene. CDR3 loop: CASSVGREDSPLHF. In DNA form, the CDR3 reads TGTGCCAGCAGCGTGGGTAGGGAGGATTCACCCCTCCACTTT.

The chain is built from TRBV13 and TRBJ2-2; tentative D call: TRBD1 (6 bases). CDR3 size: 17 residues. CDR1 is PRHDT and CDR2 is FYEKMQ in the germline V gene (reference sequence). The V gene lost 0 bases and the J gene lost 3 bases, with 14 bases spanning the gap. CDR3 sequence reads: CASSLGTGVPYTGELFF. CDR3 coding DNA: TGTGCCAGCAGCTTAGGGACAGGAGTCCCATACACCGGGGAGCTGTTTTTT.

This clone occurred once. The chain recombines TRBV11-1 with TRBJ2-7; 11 bases fit TRBD2. CDR3 length: 13 amino acids. The V gene's germline CDR1 is SGHAT and CDR2 FQDESV (reference sequence). V lost 5 bases, J lost 6 bases, and 3 bases stayed unmatched. CDR3 DNA: TGTGCCAGCAGCCCCGGACTAGCGGGCGAGCAGTACTTC. Translation: CASSPGLAGEQYF.

The chain uses TRBV9 and TRBJ2-1, with 10 nucleotides matching TRBD1. Germline V gives CDR1 SGDLS, CDR2 YYNGEE. V was clipped by 4 bases and J by 3 bases; unmatched bases: 4. The CDR3 length is 15 residues. The DNA for the CDR3 is TGTGCCAGCAGCTTTGGACAGGGGGGCTACAATGAGCAGTTCTTC. Translated, it gives CASSFGQGGYNEQFF.

The chain employs TRBV5-6 and TRBJ1-6, with TRBD1 identical over 8 bases. Germline V CDR1 and CDR2: SGHDT, YYEEEE. The CDR3 extends over 14 amino acids. The trim removed 4 bases at V and 6 bases at J, leaving 3 bases unmatched. CDR3 amino acids: CASSKDRANSPLHF. The CDR3, as DNA: TGTGCCAGCAGCAAGGACAGGGCTAATTCACCCCTCCACTTT. The full variable domain, its missing parts supplied by reference TRBV5-6 and TRBJ1-6, is DAGVTQSPTHLIKTRGQQVTLRCSPKSGHDTVSWYQQALGQGPQFIFQYYEEEERQRGNFPDRFSGHQFPNYSSELNVNALLLGDSALYLCASSKDRANSPLHFGNGTRLTVT.

This clone has only one observation. The chain has TRBV6-1 and TRBJ2-1; D is perhaps TRBD2 (6 bases). The CDR3 has 16 residues. V lost 3 bases, J lost 6 bases, and 18 bases lay in between. Germline lookup yields CDR1 MNHNS and CDR2 SASEGT. The CDR3 DNA follows: TGTGCCAGCAGTGAGCCACTAGCCCTTCCCCTCAATGAGCAGTTCTTC. This gives the protein CASSEPLALPLNEQFF.

The V gene is TRBV7-8, the J gene TRBJ2-7, with D possibly TRBD2 on 6 matching bases. The CDR3 consists of 19 residues. With 1 base removed from V and 5 bases from J, the gap between germline ends came to 27 bases. Germline loops: CDR1 SGHVS, CDR2 FQNEAQ. CDR3 loop: CASSLVRERAGQSAHEQYF. CDR3 coding DNA: TGTGCCAGCAGCTTAGTCCGGGAGAGAGCGGGCCAGAGTGCGCACGAGCAGTACTTC. The whole variable domain, remainder taken from reference TRBV7-8 and TRBJ2-7, is GAGVSQSPRYKVAKRGQDVALRCDPISGHVSLFWYQQALGQGPEFLTYFQNEAQLDKSGLPSDRFFAERPEGSVSTLKIQRTQQEDSAVYLCASSLVRERAGQSAHEQYFGPGTRLTVT.

The rearrangement uses TRBV5-5 and TRBJ1-3; D remains ambiguous. V was shortened by 0 bases and J by 4 bases, with 11 bases between the two germline ends. The length of the CDR3 is 15 residues. CDR1 SGHKS and CDR2 YYEKEE come from the germline V gene (reference sequence). CDR3 in amino acids: CASSLAGRLGNTIYF. The CDR3 nucleotides are TGTGCCAGCAGCTTGGCTGGGAGATTGGGAAACACCATATATTTT.

This rearrangement joins TRBV5-8 to TRBJ2-7; 9 positions agree with TRBD2. CDR1 is SGHTS, CDR2 YDEGEE, per germline. J lost 3 bases, V lost 10 bases, and 5 bases had no gene match. The CDR3 totals 12 residues. CDR3 residues: CAAGGGIYEQYF. The CDR3 DNA is TGTGCCGCGGGGGGGGGAATCTACGAGCAGTACTTC.

The CDR3 DNA reads as TGTGCCAGCAGCTTAGGTCAGTCAGCCTACGAGCAGTACTTC. Translated: CASSLGQSAYEQYF. This chain connects TRBV7-8 to TRBJ2-7; D is uncertain. CDR1 SGHVS and CDR2 FQNEAQ come from the germline V gene. The ends were cut back, 1 base at V and 2 bases at J, with 9 bases in the middle. The CDR3 is 14 amino acids.

V gene TRBV6-6 combines with J gene TRBJ2-4, with TRBD2 matching 8 bases. V lost 7 bases and J lost 8; bases outside the gene matches: 4. The CDR3 length is 12 residues. Germline V CDR1 and CDR2: MNHNY, SVGAGI (reference sequence). CDR3: CASTGGGDIQYF. Written as DNA, the CDR3 is TGTGCCAGCACGGGAGGGGGGGACATTCAGTACTTC.